Shown below are 5 T cell receptor beta chains from a single sample sequenced in a study of T-cell reconstitution after alpha-beta-depleted transplantation in children. Overall study results and limits: T-cell counts and diversity at one year following transplant were attributed mainly to newly produced T cells.

TCRbeta library construction was performed incorporating unique molecular identifiers. TCRdb itself ran the PCR reads through MiXCR, one entry per CDR3 protein. This sample has about 300,000 distinct CDR3 sequences, with roughly 7.8% found just once. No antigen is known for these receptors. The source was peripheral blood, collected 360 days after TCRalphabeta/CD19-depleted stem cell transplant. These receptors all come from a female patient aged 2-9 years who had a stem cell transplant for Fanconi anemia, so the T cells may come from the graft donor.

This clonotype came up many times. The chain combines TRBV5-1 with TRBJ1-5; D unresolved. The CDR3 is 13 residues long. Germline V CDR1 and CDR2: SGHRS, YFSETQ. V lost 5 bases, J lost 3 bases, and 9 bases lay in between. The CDR3 DNA reads as TGCGCCAGCAGGGCAGGACCCAATCAGCCCCAGCATTTT. This codes for CASRAGPNQPQHF.

This clonotype has a handful of counts. V and J are TRBV7-3 and TRBJ2-1; 10 positions agree with TRBD1. Germline V gene data show CDR1 as SGHTA and CDR2 as FQGTGA. The CDR3 spans 16 residues. Trimming cost V 2 bases and J 7 bases; bases outside gene matches: 8. DNA of the CDR3: TGTGCCAGCAGCTTAGCCGGGACAGGGGTTCCTAATGAGCAGTTCTTC. It yields the protein CASSLAGTGVPNEQFF.

At least ten counts were recorded for this clonotype. V is TRBV5-6 and J is TRBJ1-2; D unclear. V was cut by 4 bases and J by 4 bases, with 11 bases left in between. There are 13 residues in the CDR3. Germline CDR1 SGHDT, CDR2 YYEEEE. Written as DNA, the CDR3 is TGTGCCAGCAGCCGGGAGCGGGGCTATGGCTACACCTTC. It codes for CASSRERGYGYTF.

This clonotype was detected many times. The V and J genes are TRBV28 and TRBJ2-7; TRBD2 matches 8 bases. CDR1 and CDR2 (germline): MDHEN, SYDVKM. J was trimmed by 1 base and V by 3 bases; bases with no gene match: 5. The CDR3 totals 15 residues. The CDR3 sequence: CASSLIGGVSYEQYF. CDR3 nucleotides: TGTGCCAGCAGTTTGATCGGGGGGGTTTCCTACGAGCAGTACTTC.

This clonotype was seen many times. V usage is TRBV12-3 or TRBV12-4 and J usage is TRBJ2-6; no reliable D call. Trimming left V 5 bases short and J 3 bases short, with 14 bases between. CDR3 length: 16 amino acids. The CDR3 is CASSPLNFLGANVLTF. CDR3 DNA: TGTGCCAGCAGTCCCCTCAATTTCCTTGGGGCCAACGTCCTGACTTTC.